A selection of T cell receptor beta chains follows, all from one sample in a study of CD8 T cells in ankylosing spondylitis. TCRdb reprocessed the 5' RACE reads with MiXCR, giving one entry per CDR3 protein. The table lists under 450,000 distinct CDR3 sequences, 20% to 25% of them singletons. The material sequenced was blood, either unsorted or a sorted T cell fraction (not recorded which). The receptors here all came from a male donor with ankylosing spondylitis or in good health (not recorded which). CDR3s include the opening cysteine and the closing phenylalanine or tryptophan. Each record gives: clone size, D gene, V gene, J gene, CDR3 DNA, CDR3 protein. D genes are given only for firm matches. Size is omitted from some rows. Given values are once, few, many or a class for expanded clones.

>many|NA|TRBV12-3/TRBV12-4|TRBJ2-2
TGTGCCAGCTGGGCGGTTATGAACACCGGGGAGCTGTTTTTT
CASWAVMNTGELFF
>few|TRBD2|TRBV4-1|TRBJ2-5
TGCGCCAGCTGGGGGACTAGCGGGGGGACTGGACAAGAGACCCAGTACTTC
CASWGTSGGTGQETQYF
>few|TRBD2|TRBV4-2|TRBJ2-1
TGTGCCAGCAGCCCCAGGCTAGCGGGTCACAATGAGCAGTTCTTC
CASSPRLAGHNEQFF
>NA|NA|TRBV14|TRBJ2-2
TGTGCCAGCAGCCAAGTTTATCCGGGTCCCGGGGAGCTGTTTTTT
CASSQVYPGPGELFF
>NA|NA|TRBV4-1|TRBJ1-3
TGCGCCAGCAGCCAAGATATGGGCGCTGGAAACACCATATATTTT
CASSQDMGAGNTIYF
>NA|NA|TRBV6-2/TRBV6-3|TRBJ1-3
TGTGCCAGCAGCTACGACCCAATTAGAGGAAACACCATATATTTT
CASSYDPIRGNTIYF
>few|TRBD1|TRBV20-1|TRBJ2-1
TGCAGTGCTAGGCGTCAGGGGGCGAATGAGCAGTTCTTC
CSARRQGANEQFF
>NA|NA|TRBV7-2|TRBJ2-1
TGTGCCAGCAGCTTAAGTCCCAGCTACAATGAGCAGTTCTTC
CASSLSPSYNEQFF
>few|NA|TRBV10-2|TRBJ2-5
TGCGCCAGCAGTGAGTGGCCAGCCGGGGAGACCCAGTACTTC
CASSEWPAGETQYF
>NA|NA|TRBV5-1|TRBJ1-2
TGCGCCAGCAGCGCACTCGATAGACTGTATGGCTACACCTTC
CASSALDRLYGYTF
>NA|NA|TRBV4-2|TRBJ2-1
TGTGCCAGCAGCCCCCCCGACGAGTACAATGAGCAGTTCTTC
CASSPPDEYNEQFF
>few|TRBD1|TRBV20-1|TRBJ2-2
TGCAGTGCTCCGGGACAGGGACCGAACACCGGGGAGCTGTTTTTT
CSAPGQGPNTGELFF
>few|NA|TRBV6-2/TRBV6-3|TRBJ2-2
TGTGCCAGCAGTTGGTGGGGGACTACCGGGGAGCTGTTTTTT
CASSWWGTTGELFF
>NA|TRBD2|TRBV15|TRBJ2-1
TGTGCCACCAGCAGAGAAGAGTATACTAGCGTGGGGCGGGCCTACAATGAGCAGTTCTTC
CATSREEYTSVGRAYNEQFF
>few|TRBD1|TRBV6-5|TRBJ2-3
TGTGCCAGCAGTTACTCAACAGGGGGGTTCTTGGATACGCAGTATTTT
CASSYSTGGFLDTQYF
>NA|TRBD2|TRBV27|TRBJ2-1
TGTGCCAGCAGGTTGCGGGGGGTCTGGAATGAGCAGTTCTTC
CASRLRGVWNEQFF
>NA|NA|TRBV5-1|TRBJ2-3
TGCGCCAGCAGCCCCAGGGGATATGGCACAGATACGCAGTATTTT
CASSPRGYGTDTQYF
>few|TRBD1|TRBV7-8|TRBJ2-5
TGTGCCAGCAGCTTCGGGACAGACCAAGAGACCCAGTACTTC
CASSFGTDQETQYF
>few|NA|TRBV5-6|TRBJ1-5
TGTGCCAGCAGCCCCAGGGGCTATAGCAATCAGCCCCAGCATTTT
CASSPRGYSNQPQHF
>few|NA|TRBV4-1|TRBJ2-2
TGCGCCAGCAGCCAAGTAGAGGCTTCGAACACCGGGGAGCTGTTTTTT
CASSQVEASNTGELFF
>few|NA|TRBV4-1|TRBJ2-7
TGCGCCAGCAGCCAAGATCCCTGGGGCAGGGGTTTAACCTACGAGCAGTACTTC
CASSQDPWGRGLTYEQYF
>NA|NA|TRBV27|TRBJ1-1
TGTGCCAGCAGTTTAAGGGGCGCGAACACTGAAGCTTTCTTT
CASSLRGANTEAFF
>few|NA|TRBV6-1|TRBJ2-1
TGTGCCAGCACCACCCGGGCAGCTTATGGTGAGCAGTTCTTC
CASTTRAAYGEQFF
>NA|TRBD2|TRBV28|TRBJ2-3
TGTGCCAGGGGAGGGACTACAACAGATACGCAGTATTTT
CARGGTTTDTQYF
>NA|NA|TRBV6-1|TRBJ2-1
TGTGCCAGCAGTGCCGCCGGGACTTCGCTTTACAATGAGCAGTTCTTC
CASSAAGTSLYNEQFF
>NA|NA|TRBV7-3|TRBJ2-2
TGTGCCAGCAGGGCAGGGGTCACCGGGGAGCTGTTTTTT
CASRAGVTGELFF
>NA|TRBD2|TRBV7-8|TRBJ2-1
TGTGCCAGCAGCTTTTCGACTAGCGGGGACAATGAGCAGTTCTTC
CASSFSTSGDNEQFF
>many|NA|TRBV6-4|TRBJ2-6
TGTGCCAGCAGTGACGGGGGCTCTGGGGCCAACGTCCTGACTTTC
CASSDGGSGANVLTF
>NA|NA|TRBV3-1|TRBJ2-1
TGTGCCAGCAGCCATTTTCAGGGGAACCGCTACAATGAGCAGTTCTTC
CASSHFQGNRYNEQFF
>few|NA|TRBV4-1|TRBJ2-7
TGCGCCAGCAGCCAAGCAGAAGAATACGAGCAGTACTTC
CASSQAEEYEQYF
>NA|TRBD1|TRBV7-6|TRBJ2-7
TGTGCCAGCAGCCCCCCGGCAGGGGGCTTCTACGAGCAGTACTTC
CASSPPAGGFYEQYF
>NA|NA|TRBV4-1|TRBJ1-2
TGCGCCAGCAGCCCCCTTAGGACAGACTATGGCTACACCTTC
CASSPLRTDYGYTF
>few|NA|TRBV5-1|TRBJ2-7
TGCGCCAGCAGCTCAGGACCGACAGACTACGAGCAGTACTTC
CASSSGPTDYEQYF
>few|NA|TRBV20-1|TRBJ2-1
TGCAGTGCTAGAGACGGAATGGACCCTGGCAATGAGCAGTTCTTC
CSARDGMDPGNEQFF
>few|NA|TRBV7-9|TRBJ2-7
TGTGCCAGCAGACCTATACGTGAGCAGTACTTC
CASRPIREQYF
>NA|NA|TRBV5-1|TRBJ2-7
TGCGCCAGCAGCTCCCAAAGCTCCTACGAGCAGTACTTC
CASSSQSSYEQYF
>NA|TRBD2|TRBV7-8|TRBJ2-7
TGTGCCAGCAGCTTAGTGGGGCTAGCGGGGCAGTACTTC
CASSLVGLAGQYF
>few|NA|TRBV3-1|TRBJ2-6
TGTGCCAGCAGCCAAGATGGGGAGGTGGTGGGGGCCAACGTCCTGACTTTC
CASSQDGEVVGANVLTF
>few|NA|TRBV7-2|TRBJ2-3
TGTGCCAGCAGCCGTGCTTTGGATACGCAGTATTTT
CASSRALDTQYF
>NA|TRBD1|TRBV12-3/TRBV12-4|TRBJ1-5
TGTGCCAGCAGAGCCTCAGGGGGCAGGCAGCCCCAGCATTTT
CASRASGGRQPQHF